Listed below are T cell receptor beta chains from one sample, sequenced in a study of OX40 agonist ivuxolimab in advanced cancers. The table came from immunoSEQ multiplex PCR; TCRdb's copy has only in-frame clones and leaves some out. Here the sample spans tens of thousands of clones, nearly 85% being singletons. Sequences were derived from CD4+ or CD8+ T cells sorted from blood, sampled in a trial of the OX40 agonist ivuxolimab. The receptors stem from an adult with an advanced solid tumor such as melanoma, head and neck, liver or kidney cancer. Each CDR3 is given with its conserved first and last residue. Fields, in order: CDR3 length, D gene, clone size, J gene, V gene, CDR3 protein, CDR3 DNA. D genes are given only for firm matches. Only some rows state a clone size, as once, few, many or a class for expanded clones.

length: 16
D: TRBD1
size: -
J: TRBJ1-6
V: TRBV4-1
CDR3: CASSQTGQGRTSPLHF
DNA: TGCGCCAGCAGCCAGACCGGACAGGGTCGGACATCACCCCTCCACTTT

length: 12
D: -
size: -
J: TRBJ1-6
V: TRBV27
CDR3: CASSRGNSPLHF
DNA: TGTGCCAGCAGCCGAGGCAATTCACCCCTCCACTTT

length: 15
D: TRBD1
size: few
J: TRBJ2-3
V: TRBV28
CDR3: CASSLWTGATDTQYF
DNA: TGTGCCAGCAGTTTATGGACAGGGGCTACAGATACGCAGTATTTT

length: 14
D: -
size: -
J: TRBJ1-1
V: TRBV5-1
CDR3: CASSQSGGGTEAFF
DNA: TGCGCCAGCTCCCAGAGTGGGGGCGGGACTGAAGCTTTCTTT

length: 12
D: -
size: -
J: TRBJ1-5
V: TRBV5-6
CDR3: CASKRGAGEEHF
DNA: TGTGCCAGCAAGCGAGGAGCAGGGGAAGAGCATTTT

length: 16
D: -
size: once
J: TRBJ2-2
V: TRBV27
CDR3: CASSYRRGANTGELFF
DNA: TGTGCCAGCAGTTATCGCAGGGGGGCCAACACCGGGGAGCTGTTTTTT

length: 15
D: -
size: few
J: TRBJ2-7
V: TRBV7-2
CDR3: CASSRTAGQTYEQYF
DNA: TGTGCCAGCAGCCGAACTGCGGGACAGACCTACGAGCAGTACTTC

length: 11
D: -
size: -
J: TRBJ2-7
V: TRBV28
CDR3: CASTSQSVQYF
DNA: TGTGCCAGCACCTCTCAGTCGGTTCAGTACTTC

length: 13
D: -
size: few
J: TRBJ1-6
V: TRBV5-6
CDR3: CASRGTLDSPLHF
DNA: TGTGCCAGCAGGGGGACCTTGGATTCACCCCTCCACTTT

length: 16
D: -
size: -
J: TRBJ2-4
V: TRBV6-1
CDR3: CASSERGALAKNIQYF
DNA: TGTGCCAGCAGTGAAAGGGGGGCCTTGGCCAAAAACATTCAGTACTTC

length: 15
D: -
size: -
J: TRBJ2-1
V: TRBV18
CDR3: CASSPATVAYNEQFF
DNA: TGTGCCAGCTCACCGGCGACGGTGGCCTACAATGAGCAGTTCTTC

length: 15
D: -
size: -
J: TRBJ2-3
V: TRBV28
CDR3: CASSLWGRGTDTQYF
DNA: TGTGCCAGCAGTTTATGGGGGAGAGGCACAGATACGCAGTATTTT

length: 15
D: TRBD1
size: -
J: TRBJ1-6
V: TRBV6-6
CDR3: CASSYSGQPNSPLHF
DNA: TGTGCCAGCAGTTACTCGGGACAGCCAAATTCACCCCTCCACTTT

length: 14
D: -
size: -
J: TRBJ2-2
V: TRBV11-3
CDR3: CASSLGGGTGELFF
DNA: TGTGCCAGCAGCTTAGGTGGGGGCACCGGGGAGCTGTTTTTT

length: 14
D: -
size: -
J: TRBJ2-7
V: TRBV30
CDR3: CAWSLEGGPYEQYF
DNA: TGTGCCTGGAGTCTGGAGGGTGGACCCTACGAGCAGTACTTC

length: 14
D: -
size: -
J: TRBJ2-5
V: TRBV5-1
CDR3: CASSLQRQGETQYF
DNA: TGCGCCAGCAGCTTGCAGCGGCAGGGCGAGACCCAGTACTTC

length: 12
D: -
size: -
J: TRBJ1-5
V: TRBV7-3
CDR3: CASSLGNQPQHF
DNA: TGTGCCAGCAGCTTAGGAAATCAGCCCCAGCATTTT

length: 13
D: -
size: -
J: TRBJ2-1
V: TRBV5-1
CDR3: CASSLGGYNEQFF
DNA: TGCGCCAGCAGCTTGGGAGGGTACAATGAGCAGTTCTTC

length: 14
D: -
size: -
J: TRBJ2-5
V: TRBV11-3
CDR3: CASSQDSVGKTQYF
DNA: TGTGCCAGCAGCCAAGACTCCGTTGGGAAGACCCAGTACTTC

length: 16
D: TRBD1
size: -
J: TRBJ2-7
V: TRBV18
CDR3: CASSPAPGQGTYEQYF
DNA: TGTGCCAGCTCACCGGCGCCGGGACAGGGGACCTACGAGCAGTACTTC

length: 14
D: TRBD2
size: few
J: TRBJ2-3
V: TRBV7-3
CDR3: CASSLGTSADTQYF
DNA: TGTGCCAGCAGCTTAGGGACTAGCGCAGATACGCAGTATTTT

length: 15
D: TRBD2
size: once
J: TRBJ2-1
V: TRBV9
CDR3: CASSVLPAGDNEQFF
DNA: TGTGCCAGCAGCGTACTACCAGCGGGGGACAATGAGCAGTTCTTC

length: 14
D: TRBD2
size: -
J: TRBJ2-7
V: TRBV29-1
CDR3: CSVDASGSSYEQYF
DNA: TGCAGCGTTGATGCTAGCGGGAGCTCCTACGAGCAGTACTTC

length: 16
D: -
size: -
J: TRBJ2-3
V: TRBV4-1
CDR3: CASSQDRSRGTDTQYF
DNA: TGCGCCAGCAGCCAAGATAGGTCCAGGGGAACAGATACGCAGTATTTT

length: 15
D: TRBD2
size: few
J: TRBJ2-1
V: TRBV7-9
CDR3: CASSLAGTITWEQFF
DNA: TGTGCCAGCAGCTTAGCAGGGACTATTACATGGGAGCAGTTCTTC

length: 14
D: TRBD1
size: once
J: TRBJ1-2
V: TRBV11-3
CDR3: CASRKGGGVGGYTF
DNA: TGTGCCAGCAGAAAGGGAGGGGGCGTAGGTGGCTACACCTTC

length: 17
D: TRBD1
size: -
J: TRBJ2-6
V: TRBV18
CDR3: CASSLSSGTGGPNVLTF
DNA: TGTGCCAGCTCACTTTCCTCCGGGACAGGGGGCCCCAACGTCCTGACTTTC

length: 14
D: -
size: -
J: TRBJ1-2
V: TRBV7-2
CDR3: CASTYRASNYGYTF
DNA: TGTGCCAGCACCTACAGGGCATCTAACTATGGCTACACCTTC

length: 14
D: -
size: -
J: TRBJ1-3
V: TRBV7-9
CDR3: CASSRLGTDVTIYF
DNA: TGTGCCAGCAGCCGCCTCGGGACGGATGTCACCATATATTTT

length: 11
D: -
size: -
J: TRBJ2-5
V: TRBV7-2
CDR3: CASSPSETQYF
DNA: TGTGCCAGCAGCCCTAGCGAGACCCAGTACTTC

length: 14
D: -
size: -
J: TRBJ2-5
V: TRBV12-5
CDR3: CASGLGQPQETQYF
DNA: TGTGCTAGTGGTTTGGGACAGCCCCAAGAGACCCAGTACTTC

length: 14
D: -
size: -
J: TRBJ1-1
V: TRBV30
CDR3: CACPPDGPLGEAFF
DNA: TGTGCCTGTCCTCCAGATGGCCCGTTAGGTGAAGCTTTCTTT

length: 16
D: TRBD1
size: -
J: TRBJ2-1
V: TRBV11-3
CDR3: CASSLPRGQGTIEQFF
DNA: TGTGCCAGCAGCCTACCGAGGGGACAGGGAACAATTGAGCAGTTCTTC

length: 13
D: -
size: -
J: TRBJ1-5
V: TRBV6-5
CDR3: CASSHRVNQPQHF
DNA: TGTGCCAGCAGTCACAGGGTGAATCAGCCCCAGCATTTT

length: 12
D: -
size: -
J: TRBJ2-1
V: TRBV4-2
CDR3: CASSQFQGPQFF
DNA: TGTGCCAGCAGCCAATTTCAGGGACCTCAGTTCTTC

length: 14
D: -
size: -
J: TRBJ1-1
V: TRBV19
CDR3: CASRAQGAGVEAFF
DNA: TGTGCCAGTAGGGCACAGGGAGCGGGGGTCGAAGCTTTCTTT

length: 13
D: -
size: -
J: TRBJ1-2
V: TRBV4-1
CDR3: CASSQAGNYGYTF
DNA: TGCGCCAGCAGCCAAGCAGGGAACTATGGCTACACCTTC

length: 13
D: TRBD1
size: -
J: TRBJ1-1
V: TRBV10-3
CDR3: CAIDRGKNTEAFF
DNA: TGTGCCATCGACAGGGGGAAGAACACTGAAGCTTTCTTT

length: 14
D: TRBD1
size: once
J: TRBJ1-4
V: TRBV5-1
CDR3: CASSLTGVDEKLFF
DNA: TGCGCCAGCAGCTTGACAGGGGTCGATGAAAAACTGTTTTTT

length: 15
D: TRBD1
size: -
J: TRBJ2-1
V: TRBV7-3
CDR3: CASSSRQGTLNEQFF
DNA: TGTGCCAGCAGCTCCAGACAGGGTACACTTAATGAGCAGTTCTTC

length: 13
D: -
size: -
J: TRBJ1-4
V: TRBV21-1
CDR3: CASSKEPERKLFF
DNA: TGTGCCAGCAGCAAAGAGCCAGAGAGGAAACTGTTTTTT

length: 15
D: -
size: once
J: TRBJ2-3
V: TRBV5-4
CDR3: CASSLGTADTDTQYF
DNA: TGTGCCAGCAGCTTGGGGACAGCCGACACAGATACGCAGTATTTT

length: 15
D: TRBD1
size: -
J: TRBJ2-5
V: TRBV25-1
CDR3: CASSESGGGQETQYF
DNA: TGTGCCAGCAGTGAATCAGGGGGCGGACAAGAGACCCAGTACTTC

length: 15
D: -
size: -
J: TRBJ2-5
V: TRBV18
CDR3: CASSPPLAAQETQYF
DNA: TGTGCCAGCTCACCACCGCTGGCAGCTCAAGAGACCCAGTACTTC